The 27 T cell receptor beta chains in this list originate from one sample, sequenced in a study of blood T cell repertoires in COVID-19. Here immunoSEQ multiplex PCR was the method, and the copy in TCRdb shows in-frame clones only, minus some. The sample includes fewer than 350,000 clones, about 90% of them seen just once. The sample taken for sequencing was PBMCs or T cells enriched from blood (not recorded which). Source of these receptors: a woman between 18 and 30 years old with acute COVID-19.

The table lists this clone with a count of one. The CDR3 is CASIPAPRDWAEAFF. CDR3 coding DNA: TGTGCCAGCATTCCAGCCCCCCGGGATTGGGCTGAAGCTTTCTTT. The chain joins TRBV7-9 to TRBJ1-1; no definite D call. This CDR3 has 15 amino acids. Germline V gene lookup returns CDR1 SEHNR and CDR2 FQNEAQ (reference sequence). V was shortened by 7 bases and J by 6 bases, with 21 bases between the two germline ends.

The CDR3 DNA is TGTGCCAGCAGCTCCAGCGGGAGGAACACCGGGGAGCTGTTTTTT. Translated: CASSSSGRNTGELFF. The chain is built from TRBV7-9 and TRBJ2-2; 8 bases map to TRBD2. CDR3 length: 15 amino acids. The germline V gene has CDR1 SEHNR and CDR2 FQNEAQ (reference sequence). The ends lost 4 bases at V and 1 base at J; junction bases unmatched: 2.

The chain employs TRBV7-6 and TRBJ2-1; 8 positions agree with TRBD2. J gave up 4 bases and V 5 bases, and 16 bases lay outside the gene matches. CDR3 length: 18 residues. CDR1 is SGHVS, CDR2 FNYEAQ, per germline. The CDR3 bases are TGTGCCAGCAGCCCACAAATACCAACTAGCGGATATTACAATGAGCAGTTCTTC. It encodes CASSPQIPTSGYYNEQFF.

This clone was observed a few times. The chain employs TRBV7-2 and TRBJ1-4, with D unresolved. CDR1 SGHTA and CDR2 FQGNSA come from the germline V gene. This CDR3 has 16 residues. V gave up 0 bases and J gave up 4 bases, with 12 bases separating them. CDR3 loop: CASSLAPARNNEKLFF. In DNA form, the CDR3 reads TGTGCCAGCAGCTTAGCGCCTGCCAGGAATAATGAAAAACTGTTTTTT.

CDR3 amino acids: CAWSKGVSSSGNTIYF. The CDR3 nucleotides read TGTGCCTGGAGTAAAGGAGTCTCAAGCTCTGGAAACACCATATATTTT. V gene TRBV30 combines with J gene TRBJ1-3; D not certain. Germline lookup yields CDR1 GTSNPN and CDR2 SVGIG (reference sequence). Trimming cost V 2 bases and J 0 bases, with 14 bases left between them. The CDR3 contains 16 residues.

The V gene is TRBV3-1 (or the pseudogene TRBV3-2), the J gene TRBJ2-7; weak D call: TRBD2 (6 bases). The V end was cut by 7 bases, the J end by 7 bases, with 23 bases between. This CDR3 comprises 15 residues. The germline gives CDR1 LGHDT, CDR2 YNNKEL (reference sequence). The CDR3 spells CASILKQAGSEEQYF. CDR3 nucleotides: TGTGCCAGCATTTTAAAGCAGGCGGGATCGGAAGAGCAGTACTTC.

The chain has TRBV18 and TRBJ1-2; D unclear. V lost 1 base to trimming and J lost 8 bases, with 11 bases between them. Per germline, CDR1 KGHSH and CDR2 LQKENI. The CDR3 has 13 residues. The CDR3 sequence: CASSPLVGEGYTF. The CDR3 nucleotides read TGTGCCAGCTCACCACTCGTCGGGGAAGGCTACACCTTC.

This chain links TRBV18 with TRBJ1-2, with 8 bases fitting TRBD1. CDR3 length: 14 residues. The ends lost 6 bases at V and 6 bases at J; junction bases unmatched: 9. CDR1 KGHSH and CDR2 LQKENI come from the germline V gene. The CDR3: CASSNTGGLNGYTF. Here the CDR3 DNA reads TGTGCCAGCTCCAACACAGGGGGACTTAATGGCTACACCTTC.

The chain is built from TRBV29-1 and TRBJ2-1; 7 positions match TRBD2. Trimming at V came to 5 bases and at J to 4 bases, leaving 2 bases not matched to a gene. This CDR3 has 12 amino acids. The germline CDR1 and CDR2 sequences are SQVTM and ANQGSEA. CDR3 amino acids: CSVKREYNEQFF. The CDR3 region has the DNA TGCAGCGTTAAGCGGGAATACAATGAGCAGTTCTTC.

The chain is built from TRBV12-3 or TRBV12-4 and TRBJ2-2; no clear D. This CDR3 is 12 amino acids long. Trimming took off 5 bases at V and 5 bases at J, with 6 bases between the two ends. The CDR3 coding sequence is TGTGCCAGCAGTGGCAAAACCGGGGAGCTGTTTTTT. Its translation: CASSGKTGELFF.

V usage is TRBV4-1 and J usage is TRBJ1-5; TRBD1 might be the D (6 bases). V was cut by 0 bases and J by 3 bases, with 9 bases left in between. The CDR3 has 15 amino acids. Germline CDR1 and CDR2: MGHRA and YSYEKL. The CDR3 region is CASSQEDRPNQPQHF. DNA for the CDR3: TGCGCCAGCAGCCAAGAAGACAGGCCCAATCAGCCCCAGCATTTT.

The rearrangement uses TRBV19 and TRBJ2-7; 9 positions match TRBD1. Per germline, CDR1 LNHDA and CDR2 SQIVND (reference sequence). With 6 bases clipped from V and 2 bases from J, the junction kept 2 bases outside the gene matches. There are 13 residues in the CDR3. CDR3 in amino acids: CASRRTGAYEQYF. CDR3 in DNA: TGTGCCAGTAGAAGGACAGGGGCCTACGAGCAGTACTTC.

J is TRBJ2-1 and V is TRBV15, with TRBD2 identical over 13 bases. After removal of 1 base from V and 7 bases from J, the junction contained 7 bases not matched to a gene. CDR3 size: 17 residues. Germline values: CDR1 LNHNV, CDR2 YYDKDF (reference sequence). CDR3 nucleotide sequence: TGTGCCACCAGCAGAGGCTTGGGACTAGCGGGAAGAAATGAGCAGTTCTTC. This translates into CATSRGLGLAGRNEQFF.

V and J are TRBV7-9 and TRBJ1-5, with D tentatively TRBD1 (6 bases). In germline, CDR1 is SEHNR, CDR2 FQNEAQ (reference sequence). The CDR3 totals 15 residues. Trimming took 5 bases from V and 3 from J, leaving 14 bases between them. In nucleotides, the CDR3 is TGTGCCAGCAGCCGGGGAGAGGGGGTCAATCAGCCCCAGCATTTT. As protein: CASSRGEGVNQPQHF.

The chain has TRBV28 and TRBJ1-3; TRBD1 matches at 9 bases. With 7 bases clipped from V and 4 bases from J, the junction kept 5 bases outside the gene matches. The CDR3 runs to 14 residues. Germline V lookup: CDR1 MDHEN, CDR2 SYDVKM. CDR3 sequence (DNA): TGTGCCAGCACTAGGACAGGGGCCGGAAACACCATATATTTT. Residues: CASTRTGAGNTIYF.

The genes are TRBV5-1 and TRBJ2-1; D gene ambiguous. The CDR3 consists of 13 residues. The germline V gene encodes CDR1 SGHRS and CDR2 YFSETQ. V lost 1 base and J lost 6, with 8 bases in between. DNA of the CDR3: TGCGCCAGCAGCTTGTATAGATCCAATGAGCAGTTCTTC. Its translation: CASSLYRSNEQFF.

This chain connects TRBV7-9 to TRBJ1-1; perhaps TRBD1 as D (6 bases). Germline V gene data show CDR1 as SEHNR and CDR2 as FQNEAQ (reference sequence). This CDR3 comprises 15 residues. Trimming stripped 5 bases from V and 1 base from J, with 14 bases between. CDR3 region: CASSHPTGQNTEAFF. CDR3 coding DNA: TGTGCCAGCAGCCACCCGACAGGACAGAACACTGAAGCTTTCTTT.

J is TRBJ2-3 and V is TRBV7-9; 7 bases match TRBD1. CDR3 size: 19 residues. J lost 2 bases, V lost 6 bases, and 20 bases had no gene match. Germline assignment: CDR1 SEHNR and CDR2 FQNEAQ (reference sequence). The DNA of the CDR3 is TGTGCCAGCAGATTAATTACCCCCCCATCGACAGGGTACACAGATACGCAGTATTTT. Translating it yields CASRLITPPSTGYTDTQYF.

The rearrangement uses TRBV6-5 and TRBJ2-5; the D gene is possibly TRBD2 (5 bases). Germline V CDR1 and CDR2: MNHEY, SVGAGI. The V and J ends lost 5 bases and 0 bases respectively, with 13 bases between them. This CDR3 region has 15 residues. The CDR3 loop is CASSPLLGDQETQYF. DNA of the CDR3: TGTGCCAGCAGTCCCCTCCTGGGAGACCAAGAGACCCAGTACTTC.

This clone was picked up one time. This chain links TRBV2 with TRBJ1-1; D may be TRBD1 (5 bases). Germline CDR1 reads SNHLY; CDR2 reads FYNNEI. Trimming took 6 bases from V and 1 from J, leaving 12 bases between them. The CDR3 totals 14 residues. The CDR3 nucleotides are TGTGCCAGCAGGCCCGACAGAACGAACACTGAAGCTTTCTTT. Residues: CASRPDRTNTEAFF.

The genes are TRBV29-1 and TRBJ2-2, with a weak D call TRBD2 (6 bases). The CDR3 has 13 residues. Germline values: CDR1 SQVTM, CDR2 ANQGSEA. The V gene lost 6 bases and the J gene lost 5 bases, with 13 bases spanning the gap. Written as DNA, the CDR3 is TGCAGCGTCGCGGGACTTTATACCGGGGAGCTGTTTTTT. Its translation: CSVAGLYTGELFF.

The chain recombines TRBV19 with TRBJ2-1, with TRBD2 matching over 8 bases. CDR3 length equals 12 residues. V lost 5 bases and J lost 9; bases outside the gene matches: 3. Germline V gene sequence: CDR1 LNHDA, CDR2 SQIVND (reference sequence). This chain's CDR3 is CASSFSGIEQFF. The CDR3 DNA reads TGTGCCAGTAGTTTTAGCGGGATTGAGCAGTTCTTC.

The rearrangement links TRBV19 to TRBJ1-2; 11 bases are shared with TRBD1. V dropped 7 bases and J dropped 9; count of bases not matched to a gene: 10. Germline assignment: CDR1 LNHDA and CDR2 SQIVND (reference sequence). This CDR3 has 14 residues. CDR3 region: CASTDAGTGGSYTF. CDR3 sequence (DNA): TGTGCCAGTACCGATGCTGGGACAGGGGGGAGCTACACCTTC.

V usage is TRBV19 and J usage is TRBJ2-1; a weak D match, TRBD1 (5 bases). Trimming pared 4 bases from V and 4 bases from J, leaving 8 bases between. This CDR3 spans 13 amino acids. CDR1 and CDR2 (germline): LNHDA, SQIVND (reference sequence). CDR3 nucleotide sequence: TGTGCCAGTAGTAGGGGCCTTTACAATGAGCAGTTCTTC. As protein: CASSRGLYNEQFF. Drawing the rest from reference TRBV19 and TRBJ2-1, the complete variable domain is DGGITQSPKYLFRKEGQNVTLSCEQNLNHDAMYWYRQDPGQGLRLIYYSQIVNDFQKGDIAEGYSVSREKKESFPLTVTSAQKNPTAFYLCASSRGLYNEQFFGPGTRLTVL.

This clone was seen a few times. The V gene is TRBV28, the J gene TRBJ2-7, with TRBD1 matching 7 bases. V was clipped by 6 bases and J by 7 bases; unmatched bases: 18. The CDR3 totals 16 residues. Germline values: CDR1 MDHEN, CDR2 SYDVKM. CDR3 coding DNA: TGTGCCAGCAGCCCTTTGGGCGAGGGGGCGACATGGGAGCAGTACTTC. It yields the protein CASSPLGEGATWEQYF.

The gene calls are TRBV21-1 and TRBJ1-5; TRBD1 is the table's D call and was not checked against the DNA. TRBV21-1 is annotated as a pseudogene. The CDR3 is 14 residues long. The CDR3 region is CASLRGQTNQPQHF. Here the CDR3 DNA reads TGTGCCTCCTTGAGGGGACAGACCAATCAGCCCCAGCATTTT.

The gene calls are TRBV19 and TRBJ1-1; tentatively, D is TRBD1 (5 bases). CDR1 LNHDA and CDR2 SQIVND come from the germline V gene (reference sequence). This CDR3 has 12 residues. V lost 4 bases to trimming and J lost 5 bases, with 8 bases between them. Written as DNA, the CDR3 is TGTGCCAGTAGTAGGGGGGTTACTGAAGCTTTCTTT. This sequence encodes CASSRGVTEAFF.